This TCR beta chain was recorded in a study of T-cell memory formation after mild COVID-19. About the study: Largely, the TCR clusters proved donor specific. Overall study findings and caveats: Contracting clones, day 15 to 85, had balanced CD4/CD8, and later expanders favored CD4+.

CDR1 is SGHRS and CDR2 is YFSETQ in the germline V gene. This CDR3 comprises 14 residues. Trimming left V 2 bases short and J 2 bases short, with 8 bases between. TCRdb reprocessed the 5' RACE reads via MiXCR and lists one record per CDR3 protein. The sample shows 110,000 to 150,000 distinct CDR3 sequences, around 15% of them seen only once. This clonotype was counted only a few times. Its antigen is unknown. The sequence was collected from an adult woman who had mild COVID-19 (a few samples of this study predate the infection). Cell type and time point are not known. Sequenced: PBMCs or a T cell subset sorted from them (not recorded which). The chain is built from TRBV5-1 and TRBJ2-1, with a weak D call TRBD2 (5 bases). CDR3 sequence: CASSFRGPYNEQFF. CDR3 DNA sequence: TGCGCCAGCAGCTTCCGGGGTCCCTACAATGAGCAGTTCTTC.